The T cell receptor beta chain described here comes from a study of OX40 agonist ivuxolimab in advanced cancers. With regard to the full study: Ivuxolimab was an agonistic, fully human IgG2 monoclonal antibody directed against OX40 (CD134), a costimulatory receptor. In the dose-escalation cohort, 65% to 90% of patients were male, and the mean age was around 60 years, with a range of roughly 20 to 80. The paper covers the monotherapy dose-escalation part of the phase I ivuxolimab trial, which included N ≈ 50 patients. Partial responses were achieved by three dose-escalation patients, of whom one had hepatocellular carcinoma and two had cutaneous melanoma. Patients were allowed to have had prior anti-PD-1, anti-PD-L1 or anti-CTLA-4 therapy, and 30% to 50% of the dose-escalation patients had previously received checkpoint inhibitors. Of the roughly 50 dose-escalation patients, hepatocellular carcinoma was present in approximately 20, melanoma in around 15, renal cell carcinoma in 9 and head and neck cancer in 9. Intravenous ivuxolimab was administered to patients every 2 weeks at six dose levels: 0.01, 0.1, 0.3, 1.5, 3 and 10 mg/kg. The purpose of peripheral TCRbeta sequencing was to test whether ivuxolimab changed TCR sequence diversity and led to clonal T-cell expansion. Broad study findings and their caveats: Low levels of normalized T-cell clonal expansion were also shown by some nonresponding patients. In partial responders in the 0.1-3.0 mg/kg groups, normalized peripheral clonal expansion was found to be among the lowest, especially among CD8+ T cells. At doses of 0.1 to 3.0 mg/kg, clonal expansion of both CD4+ and CD8+ T cells in blood was seen between baseline and week 6. Which antigens the clonally expanded peripheral T cells were specific for was not determined. After ivuxolimab, expanded clones were on average more numerous among CD8+ T cells than among CD4+ T cells.

CDR1 and CDR2, per the germline V gene, are SGHRS and YFSETQ. The CDR3 holds 16 amino acids from the cysteine to the phenylalanine. Just CDR3 DNA is preserved here, 48 bases in frame from base 1. V loses 4 bases of germline sequence and J loses 1 base, and the interval between the two ends is 15 bases. Patients with a history of autoimmune disease or receiving systemic immunosuppression were excluded from the trial. Peripheral blood for TCR sequencing was collected from all dose cohorts at baseline, on cycle 4 day 1, and on cycle 7 day 1. Samples came from an open-label, multicenter, first-in-human phase I dose-escalation trial of ivuxolimab. Adults with locally advanced or metastatic head and neck squamous cell, hepatocellular, melanoma or renal cell carcinoma were enrolled in the trial. CD4+ and CD8+ T cells were sorted separately from peripheral blood before TCR sequencing. To sequence the TCRbeta CDR3 region, genomic DNA was isolated from the sorted cells. The immunoSEQ Assay was used for sequencing of TCRbeta CDR3 regions. Not all clones reach the TCRdb copy of this immuneACCESS table, which keeps in-frame sequences only. Checked studies attribute under half of the gap to unresolved V genes and leave the rest unexplained. In this sample the table shows fewer than 70,000 clones, roughly 89% of which occur a single time. 0.75% to 0.9% of the sample belongs to the ten largest clones.

This clone was observed once. Its antigen is still unknown. One base away there is no much larger clone; base qualities are not given. Recombination linked TRBV5-1 to TRBJ2-1, with TRBD1 perhaps the D gene, on 6 matching bases. The source material was CD4+ or CD8+ T cells sorted from blood, sampled in a trial of the OX40 agonist ivuxolimab. This TCR was recovered from an adult with an advanced solid tumor such as melanoma, head and neck, liver or kidney cancer. For the CDR3, the sequence is CASSGNRVMSYNEQFF. The nucleotide sequence is TGCGCCAGCAGCGGAAACAGGGTTATGTCCTACAATGAGCAGTTCTTC.